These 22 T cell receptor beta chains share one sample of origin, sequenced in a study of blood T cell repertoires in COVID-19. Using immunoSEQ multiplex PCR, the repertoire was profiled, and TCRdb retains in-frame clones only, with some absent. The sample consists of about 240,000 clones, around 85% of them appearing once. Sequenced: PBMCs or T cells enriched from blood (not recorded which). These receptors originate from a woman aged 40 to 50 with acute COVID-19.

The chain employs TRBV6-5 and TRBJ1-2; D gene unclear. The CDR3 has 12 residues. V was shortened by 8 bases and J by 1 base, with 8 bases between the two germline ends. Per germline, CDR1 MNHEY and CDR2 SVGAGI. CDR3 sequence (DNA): TGTGCCAGCCGGCGGGTTAACTATGGCTACACCTTC. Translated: CASRRVNYGYTF.

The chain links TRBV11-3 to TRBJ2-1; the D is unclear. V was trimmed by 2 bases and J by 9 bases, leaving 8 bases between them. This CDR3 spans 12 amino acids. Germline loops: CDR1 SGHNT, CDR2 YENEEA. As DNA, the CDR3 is TGTGCCAGCAGCTTACCCTCAGGTGAGCAGTTCTTC. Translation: CASSLPSGEQFF. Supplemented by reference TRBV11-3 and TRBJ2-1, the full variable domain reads EAGVVQSPRYKIIEKKQPVAFWCNPISGHNTLYWYLQNLGQGPELLIRYENEEAVDDSQLPKDRFSAERLKGVDSTLKIQPAELGDSAVYLCASSLPSGEQFFGPGTRLTVL.

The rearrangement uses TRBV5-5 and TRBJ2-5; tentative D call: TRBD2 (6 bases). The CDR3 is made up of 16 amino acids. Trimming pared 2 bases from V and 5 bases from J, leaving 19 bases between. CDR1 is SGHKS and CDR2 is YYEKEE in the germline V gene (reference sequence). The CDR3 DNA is TGTGCCAGCAGCTTAGTCCGCGGGGCAGGTTTGGAGACCCAGTACTTC. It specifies CASSLVRGAGLETQYF.

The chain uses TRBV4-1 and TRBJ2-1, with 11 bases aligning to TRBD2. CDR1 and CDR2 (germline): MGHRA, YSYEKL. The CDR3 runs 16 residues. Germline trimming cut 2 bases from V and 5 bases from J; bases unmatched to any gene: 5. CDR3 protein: CASSQRLAGGDNEQFF. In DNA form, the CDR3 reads TGCGCCAGCAGCCAACGTCTAGCGGGGGGAGACAATGAGCAGTTCTTC.

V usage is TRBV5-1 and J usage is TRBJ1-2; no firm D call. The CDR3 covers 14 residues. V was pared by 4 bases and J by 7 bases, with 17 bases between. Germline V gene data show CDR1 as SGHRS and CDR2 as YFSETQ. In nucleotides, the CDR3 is TGCGCCAGCAGCCCCGGCGGAGGAGTTGGTGGCTACACCTTC. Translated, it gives CASSPGGGVGGYTF.

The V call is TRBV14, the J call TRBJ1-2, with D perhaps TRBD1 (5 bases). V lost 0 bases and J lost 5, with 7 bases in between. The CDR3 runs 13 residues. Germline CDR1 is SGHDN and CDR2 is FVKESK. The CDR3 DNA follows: TGTGCCAGCAGCCAAGACAGGGCTTATGGCTACACCTTC. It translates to CASSQDRAYGYTF.

The CDR3 DNA follows: TGTGCCAGCAGCTTGGTTGCCTTTTCCTACACAGATACGCAGTATTTT. Residues: CASSLVAFSYTDTQYF. The gene calls are TRBV5-4 and TRBJ2-3; D not certain. Germline CDR1 reads SGHNT; CDR2 reads YYREEE (reference sequence). The CDR3 consists of 16 residues. The ends were cut back, 0 bases at V and 2 bases at J, with 13 bases in the middle.

The CDR3 DNA sequence: TGCGCCAGCAGCACGGCCGGACACTTCCAAGAGACCCAGTACTTC. Its translation: CASSTAGHFQETQYF. The V gene is TRBV5-1, the J gene TRBJ2-5; D may be TRBD1 (5 bases). The CDR3 is made up of 15 amino acids. Deletions cut 4 bases from V and 1 base from J, with 14 bases between. The germline V gene encodes CDR1 SGHRS and CDR2 YFSETQ.

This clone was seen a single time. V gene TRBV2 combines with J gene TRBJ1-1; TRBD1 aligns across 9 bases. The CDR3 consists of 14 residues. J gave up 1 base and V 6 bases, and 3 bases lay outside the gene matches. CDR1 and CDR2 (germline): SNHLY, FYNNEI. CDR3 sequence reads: CASRYRGRNTEAFF. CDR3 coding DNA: TGTGCCAGCAGGTACAGGGGGCGGAACACTGAAGCTTTCTTT.

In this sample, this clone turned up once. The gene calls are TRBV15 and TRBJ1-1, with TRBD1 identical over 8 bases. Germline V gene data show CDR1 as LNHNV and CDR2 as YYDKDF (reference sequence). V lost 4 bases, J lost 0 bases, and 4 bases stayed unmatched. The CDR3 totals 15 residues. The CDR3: CATSTRTGLNTEAFF. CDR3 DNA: TGTGCCACCAGCACCCGGACAGGGTTGAACACTGAAGCTTTCTTT.

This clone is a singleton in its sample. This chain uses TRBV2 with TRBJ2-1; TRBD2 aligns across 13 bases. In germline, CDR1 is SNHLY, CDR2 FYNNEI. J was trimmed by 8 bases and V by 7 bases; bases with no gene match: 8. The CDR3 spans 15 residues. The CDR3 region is CASTKLAGGTYEQFF. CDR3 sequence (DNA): TGTGCCAGCACCAAACTAGCGGGAGGGACCTATGAGCAGTTCTTC.

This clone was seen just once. The CDR3 DNA is TGTGCCAGCAGCTTAAAGCGACTAGCGGGAGAAAGAGGCGGGGAGCTGTTTTTT. Translation: CASSLKRLAGERGGELFF. The chain employs TRBV7-8 and TRBJ2-2, with 12 positions matching TRBD2. Germline V gene sequence: CDR1 SGHVS, CDR2 FQNEAQ. The J segment lost 7 bases and the V segment lost 2 bases, leaving 11 bases of the junction unmatched. The CDR3 is 18 amino acids.

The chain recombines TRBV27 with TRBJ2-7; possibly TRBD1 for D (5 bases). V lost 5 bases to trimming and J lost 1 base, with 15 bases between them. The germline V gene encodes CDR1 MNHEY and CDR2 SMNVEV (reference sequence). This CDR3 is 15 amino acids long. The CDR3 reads CASSKILDTSYEQYF. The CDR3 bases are TGTGCCAGCAGTAAGATCTTGGACACTTCCTACGAGCAGTACTTC.

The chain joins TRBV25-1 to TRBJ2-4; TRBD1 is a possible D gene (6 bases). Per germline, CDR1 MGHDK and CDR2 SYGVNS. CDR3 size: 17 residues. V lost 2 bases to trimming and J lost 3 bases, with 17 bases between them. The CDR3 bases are TGTGCCAGCAGTGAAAGAAGGGCACAGGGAGTCAAAAACATTCAGTACTTC. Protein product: CASSERRAQGVKNIQYF.

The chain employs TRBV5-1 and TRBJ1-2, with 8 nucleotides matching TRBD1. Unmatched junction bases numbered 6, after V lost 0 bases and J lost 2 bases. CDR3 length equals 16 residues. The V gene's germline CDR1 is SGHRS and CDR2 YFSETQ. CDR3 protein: CASSLAVSGGNYGYTF. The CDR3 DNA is TGCGCCAGCAGCTTGGCTGTGTCAGGGGGCAACTATGGCTACACCTTC.

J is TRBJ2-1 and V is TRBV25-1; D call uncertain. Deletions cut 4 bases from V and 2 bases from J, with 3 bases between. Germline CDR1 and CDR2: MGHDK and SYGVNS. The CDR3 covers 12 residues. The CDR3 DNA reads TGTGCCAGCAGTGCAGCCTACAATGAGCAGTTCTTC. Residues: CASSAAYNEQFF. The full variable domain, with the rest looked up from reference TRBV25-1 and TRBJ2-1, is EADIYQTPRYLVIGTGKKITLECSQTMGHDKMYWYQQDPGMELHLIHYSYGVNSTEKGDLSSESTVSRIRTEHFPLTLESARPSHTSQYLCASSAAYNEQFFGPGTRLTVL.

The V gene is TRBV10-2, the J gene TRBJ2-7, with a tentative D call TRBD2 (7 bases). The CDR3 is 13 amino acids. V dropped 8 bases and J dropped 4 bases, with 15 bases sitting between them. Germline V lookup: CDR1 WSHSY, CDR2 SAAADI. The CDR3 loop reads CASGRGAEYEQYF. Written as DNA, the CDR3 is TGCGCCAGCGGCCGGGGGGCGGAATACGAGCAGTACTTC.

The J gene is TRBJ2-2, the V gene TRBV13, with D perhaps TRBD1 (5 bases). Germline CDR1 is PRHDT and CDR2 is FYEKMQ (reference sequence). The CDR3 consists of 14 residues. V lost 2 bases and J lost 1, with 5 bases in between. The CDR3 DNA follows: TGTGCCAGCAGCTTAACAGGGAACACCGGGGAGCTGTTTTTT. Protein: CASSLTGNTGELFF.

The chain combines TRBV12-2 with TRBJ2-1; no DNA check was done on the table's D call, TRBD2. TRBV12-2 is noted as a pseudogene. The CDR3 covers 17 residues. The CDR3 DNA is TGTGCAAGTCGCCCGAGGCGCCTAGCGGGAGGGAACAATGAGCAGTTCTTC. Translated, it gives CASRPRRLAGGNNEQFF.

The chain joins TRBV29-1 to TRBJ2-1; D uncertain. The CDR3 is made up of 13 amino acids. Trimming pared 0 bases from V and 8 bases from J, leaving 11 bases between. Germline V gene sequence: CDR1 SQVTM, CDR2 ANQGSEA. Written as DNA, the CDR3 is TGCAGCGTTGAAGAAGCTCCAGGCGATGAGCAGTTCTTC. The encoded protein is CSVEEAPGDEQFF.

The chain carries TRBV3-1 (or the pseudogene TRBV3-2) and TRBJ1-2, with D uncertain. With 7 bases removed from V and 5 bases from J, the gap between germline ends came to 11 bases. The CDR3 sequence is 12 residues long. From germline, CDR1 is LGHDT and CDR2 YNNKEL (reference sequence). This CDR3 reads CASTLGTYGYTF. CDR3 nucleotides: TGTGCCAGCACCCTGGGCACTTATGGCTACACCTTC.

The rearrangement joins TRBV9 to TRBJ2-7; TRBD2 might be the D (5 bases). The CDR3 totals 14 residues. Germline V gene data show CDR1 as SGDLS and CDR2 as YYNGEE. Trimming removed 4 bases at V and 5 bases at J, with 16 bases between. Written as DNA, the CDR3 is TGTGCCAGCAGCCCGGACTCCTTTGGCCACGAGCAGTACTTC. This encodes CASSPDSFGHEQYF.